The clone carrying this T cell receptor (beta chain) was observed a single time. Its antigen is still unknown. This entry comes from a study of radiotherapy plus CTLA-4 blockade in lung cancer. As for the study in general: Among enrolled patients, less than 20% responded and about 34% achieved disease control.

Only in-frame clones appear in the TCRdb table, and some are missing; sequencing was by immunoSEQ multiplex PCR. This table holds tens of thousands of clones, around 81% found once. General observations from the study: Dynamics of early blood T cell clones, together with interferon-beta, were reportedly the best predictors of response.

The V gene end was trimmed by 3 bases and the J gene end by 8 bases; junction bases not matched to a gene: 5. CDR1 is SGHTA, CDR2 FQGNSA, per germline. The CDR3 consists of 14 residues. The specimen was peripheral blood, collected from a patient treated with radiotherapy plus ipilimumab. This sequence was found in a human donor with non-small cell lung cancer who had a partial response to radiotherapy plus ipilimumab. Some clones in this sample may be carry-over from other donors' samples. The chain couples TRBV7-2 to TRBJ2-1, with 9 positions matching TRBD2. CDR3 protein: CASSFGGGADEQFF. The CDR3 DNA follows: TGTGCCAGCAGCTTCGGCGGGGGGGCTGATGAGCAGTTCTTC.